Each of the 32 T cell receptor beta chains below was sequenced from the same sample in a study of T cell clonotyping in hematopoietic cell transplantation. Time point: recipient sample about 28 days before transplant, after cytoreduction. Some clones are missing from TCRdb's copy, which holds only in-frame ones; the method was immunoSEQ multiplex PCR. The profile covers about 27,000 clones, with about 70% appearing a single time and about 5.9% taken by the ten largest. This specimen was peripheral blood mononuclear cells, taken before stem cell transplant. These receptors were taken from a man aged 50 to 59 with myelodysplastic syndrome. Some clones in this sample may be carry-over from other donors' samples.

This chain connects TRBV11-2 to TRBJ1-4; D gene uncertain. The germline gives CDR1 SGHAT, CDR2 FQNNGV. Trimming pared 0 bases from V and 8 bases from J, leaving 13 bases between. This CDR3 region has 15 residues. The CDR3 here is CASSLDPAPGEKLFF. In DNA, the CDR3 is TGTGCCAGCAGCTTAGATCCGGCACCGGGGGAAAAACTGTTTTTT. Combining the CDR3 with reference TRBV11-2 and TRBJ1-4 gives the whole variable domain EAGVAQSPRYKIIEKRQSVAFWCNPISGHATLYWYQQILGQGPKLLIQFQNNGVVDDSQLPKDRFSAERLKGVDSTLKIQPAKLEDSAVYLCASSLDPAPGEKLFFGSGTQLSVL.

The chain uses TRBV10-1 and TRBJ2-5, with D possibly matching TRBD1 (6 bases). Germline CDR1 reads WNHNN; CDR2 reads SYGVQD (reference sequence). Trimming cost V 8 bases and J 1 base, with 17 bases left between them. CDR3 length equals 15 residues. CDR3 protein: CASRGRTAAQETQYF. The CDR3 DNA reads TGCGCCAGCCGGGGCCGGACAGCTGCCCAAGAGACCCAGTACTTC.

This chain links TRBV5-6 with TRBJ1-2, with D possibly TRBD1 on 6 matching bases. This CDR3 has 15 amino acids. Germline CDR1 reads SGHDT; CDR2 reads YYEEEE. The V gene lost 1 base and the J gene lost 7 bases, with 17 bases spanning the gap. For the CDR3, the DNA is TGTGCCAGCAGCTTGCAGGGCAGGGGTGTCTTTGGCTACACCTTC. Protein product: CASSLQGRGVFGYTF. The full variable domain, rest sourced from reference TRBV5-6 and TRBJ1-2, is DAGVTQSPTHLIKTRGQQVTLRCSPKSGHDTVSWYQQALGQGPQFIFQYYEEEERQRGNFPDRFSGHQFPNYSSELNVNALLLGDSALYLCASSLQGRGVFGYTFGSGTRLTVV.

This chain joins TRBV19 and TRBJ1-6; D is uncertain. The germline V gene has CDR1 LNHDA and CDR2 SQIVND (reference sequence). This CDR3 region has 15 residues. V was cut by 7 bases and J by 6 bases, with 16 bases left in between. CDR3: CASTSGGRTNSPLHF. The CDR3 bases are TGTGCCAGTACCTCAGGTGGGAGGACTAATTCACCCCTCCACTTT. Supplemented by reference TRBV19 and TRBJ1-6, the full variable domain reads DGGITQSPKYLFRKEGQNVTLSCEQNLNHDAMYWYRQDPGQGLRLIYYSQIVNDFQKGDIAEGYSVSREKKESFPLTVTSAQKNPTAFYLCASTSGGRTNSPLHFGNGTRLTVT.

The chain has TRBV20-1 and TRBJ1-1; D unresolved. The CDR3 contains 11 residues. Germline V gene lookup returns CDR1 DFQATT and CDR2 SNEGSKA (reference sequence). Trimming took off 3 bases at V and 8 bases at J, with 10 bases between the two ends. CDR3 sequence reads: CSARDRGEAFF. CDR3 sequence (DNA): TGCAGTGCTAGGGACCGCGGCGAAGCTTTCTTT.

The V and J genes are TRBV4-1 and TRBJ1-1, with unresolved D. Looked up from germline, CDR1 is MGHRA and CDR2 is YSYEKL. The CDR3 is made up of 14 amino acids. V lost 4 bases and J 0 bases, leaving 9 bases between the germline ends. The DNA of the CDR3 is TGCGCCAGCAGCCCCGTCAACATGAACACTGAAGCTTTCTTT. Amino acids: CASSPVNMNTEAFF.

As for this clone: One end of the junction does not line up with germline, which may come from a read error. The chain links TRBV7-7 to TRBJ2-5; the D is unclear. The CDR3 consists of 13 residues. The germline V gene encodes CDR1 SSHAT and CDR2 FNYEAQ (reference sequence). The CDR3 DNA is TGTGCTAGCAGCTTAAACTTGGAAGAGACCCAGTACTTC. It encodes CASSLNLEETQYF.

This clone was detected only once. The chain recombines TRBV30 with TRBJ1-5; 10 bases fit TRBD1. Germline V gene lookup returns CDR1 GTSNPN and CDR2 SVGIG (reference sequence). Losses at the gene ends were 5 bases for V and 4 bases for J; bases not matched to a gene: 2. The CDR3 runs to 13 residues. The CDR3 protein is CAWGQGVNQPQHF. The CDR3 DNA reads TGTGCCTGGGGACAGGGGGTTAATCAGCCCCAGCATTTT.

CDR3 DNA: TGTGCCAGCAGCCAGACAGGGAACTATGGCTACACCTTC. Residues: CASSQTGNYGYTF. The V call is TRBV6-5, the J call TRBJ1-2, with TRBD1 matching 7 bases. V was clipped by 6 bases and J by 2 bases; unmatched bases: 3. Looked up from germline, CDR1 is MNHEY and CDR2 is SVGAGI. The CDR3 sequence is 13 residues long.

The chain uses TRBV5-1 and TRBJ2-1; possible D gene TRBD1, 5 bases. V lost 5 bases and J 4 bases, leaving 13 bases between the germline ends. Germline CDR1 is SGHRS and CDR2 is YFSETQ. The CDR3 covers 14 residues. This chain's CDR3 is CASRPQGGYNEQFF. CDR3 coding DNA: TGCGCCAGCAGGCCTCAGGGTGGATACAATGAGCAGTTCTTC.

Regarding this clone: The junction and the germline gene differ at one end; a read error may be behind it. The chain is built from TRBV30 and TRBJ1-3; the match to TRBD1 covers 11 bases. The CDR3 length is 12 residues. In germline, CDR1 is GTSNPN, CDR2 SVGIG (reference sequence). CDR3 bases: TGTGCCTGGAGTGTAGCCTCGGGACAGGGGGATTTT. Residues: CAWSVASGQGDF. Full variable domain (outside the CDR3, taken from reference TRBV30 and TRBJ1-3): SQTIHQWPATLVQPVGSPLSLECTVEGTSNPNLYWYRQAAGRGLQLLFYSVGIGQISSEVPQNLSASRPQDRQFILSSKKLLLSDSGFYLCAWSVASGQGDFGEGSWLTVV.

The gene calls are TRBV30 and TRBJ2-3, with 7 nucleotides matching TRBD2. The CDR3 totals 11 residues. Germline V gives CDR1 GTSNPN, CDR2 SVGIG (reference sequence). V shed 3 bases, J shed 6 bases, and the junction held 0 bases outside the gene matches. CDR3 in amino acids: CAWSGGDTQYF. The CDR3 DNA reads as TGTGCCTGGAGCGGGGGGGATACGCAGTATTTT.

V gene TRBV19 combines with J gene TRBJ2-7; D call uncertain. Germline V gives CDR1 LNHDA, CDR2 SQIVND (reference sequence). Trimming shortened V by 6 bases and J by 7 bases, and 22 bases separated the two germline ends. There are 15 residues in the CDR3. In DNA form, the CDR3 reads TGTGCCAGTAGAAATACCGGCCTGGTTTTGGGAGAGCAGTACTTC. It yields the protein CASRNTGLVLGEQYF.

This chain links TRBV30 with TRBJ1-2; D is unclear. CDR1 and CDR2 (germline): GTSNPN, SVGIG (reference sequence). This CDR3 has 13 residues. Trimming stripped 2 bases from V and 0 bases from J, with 7 bases between. The CDR3 nucleotides are TGTGCCTGGAGTATGGTACCTAACTATGGCTACACCTTC. Protein sequence: CAWSMVPNYGYTF.

The chain joins TRBV6-5 to TRBJ1-1; D gene unclear. Per the germline V gene, CDR1 is MNHEY and CDR2 is SVGAGI. CDR3 size: 14 residues. V was shortened by 0 bases and J by 2 bases, with 7 bases between the two germline ends. CDR3 residues: CASSYSSTNTEAFF. The CDR3 DNA reads as TGTGCCAGCAGTTACTCGTCGACCAACACTGAAGCTTTCTTT.

V is TRBV2 and J is TRBJ2-3, with D possibly TRBD2 on 6 matching bases. The CDR3 has 14 amino acids. The V end was cut by 10 bases, the J end by 0 bases, with 14 bases between. From germline, CDR1 is SNHLY and CDR2 FYNNEI. CDR3 in amino acids: CATSSDTSTDTQYF. CDR3 sequence (DNA): TGTGCCACCTCTAGCGACACTAGCACAGATACGCAGTATTTT.

This clone showed up just once. The chain combines TRBV6-1 with TRBJ1-1; no reliable D call. V lost 6 bases and J 3 bases, leaving 14 bases between the germline ends. There are 14 residues in the CDR3. Per germline, CDR1 MNHNS and CDR2 SASEGT. The CDR3 reads CASRRTEGYTEAFF. CDR3 nucleotide sequence: TGTGCCAGCAGACGGACGGAAGGTTACACTGAAGCTTTCTTT.

This clone was detected only a few times. The chain couples TRBV2 to TRBJ2-7, with D perhaps TRBD1 (6 bases). Trimming took off 3 bases at V and 3 bases at J, with 9 bases between the two ends. From germline, CDR1 is SNHLY and CDR2 FYNNEI. CDR3 length: 13 amino acids. The CDR3 protein is CASSDSQGYEQYF. CDR3 DNA sequence: TGTGCCAGCAGTGATTCACAGGGCTACGAGCAGTACTTC.

The chain recombines TRBV30 with TRBJ2-3; 8 nucleotides agree with TRBD2. Trimming removed 0 bases from V and 5 bases from J; junction bases left unmatched: 1. The CDR3 runs to 13 residues. CDR1 and CDR2 from the germline V gene are GTSNPN and SVGIG (reference sequence). As DNA, the CDR3 is TGTGCCTGGAGTGTACGGGAGGGAGATACGCAGTATTTT. This sequence encodes CAWSVREGDTQYF.

As to this clone: The junction does not match germline at one end; this may be a read error. The V gene is TRBV5-1, the J gene TRBJ1-2, with no clear D. CDR1 and CDR2 (germline): SGHRS, YFSETQ. This CDR3 spans 12 amino acids. The CDR3 protein is CASSLDKAGCTF. CDR3 coding DNA: TGCGCCAGCAGCTTGGATAAGGCTGGCTGCACCTTC. Drawing the rest from reference TRBV5-1 and TRBJ1-2, the complete variable domain is KAGVTQTPRYLIKTRGQQVTLSCSPISGHRSVSWYQQTPGQGLQFLFEYFSETQRNKGNFPGRFSGRQFSNSRSEMNVSTLELGDSALYLCASSLDKAGCTFGSGTRLTVV.

The chain couples TRBV28 to TRBJ2-7, with D maybe TRBD2 (6 bases). CDR1 MDHEN and CDR2 SYDVKM come from the germline V gene. V was pared by 6 bases and J by 2 bases, with 17 bases between. The CDR3 contains 15 residues. Here the CDR3 DNA reads TGTGCCAGCAGCCCCGGGGGTCTCGGAGCCTACGAGCAGTACTTC. This translates into CASSPGGLGAYEQYF.

This rearrangement joins TRBV7-9 to TRBJ1-6; the match to TRBD1 covers 7 bases. J lost 7 bases, V lost 8 bases, and 5 bases had no gene match. The CDR3 is made up of 13 amino acids. CDR1 and CDR2 (germline): SEHNR, FQNEAQ (reference sequence). The CDR3 loop reads CASGDSGNSPLHF. CDR3 sequence (DNA): TGTGCCAGCGGGGACAGTGGGAATTCACCCCTCCACTTT.

V and J are TRBV14 and TRBJ1-5; D is ambiguous. Germline-derived CDR1 and CDR2 are SGHDN and FVKESK. V lost 6 bases, J lost 7 bases, and 10 bases lay in between. The CDR3 covers 12 residues. The CDR3, as DNA: TGTGCCAGCAGTCGGGGTAAACAGCCCCAGCATTTT. Its translation is CASSRGKQPQHF. Full variable domain (missing parts from reference TRBV14 and TRBJ1-5): EAGVTQFPSHSVIEKGQTVTLRCDPISGHDNLYWYRRVMGKEIKFLLHFVKESKQDESGMPNNRFLAERTGGTYSTLKVQPAELEDSGVYFCASSRGKQPQHFGDGTRLSIL.

The chain is built from TRBV4-2 and TRBJ2-2, with D hard to call. CDR1 is LGHNA and CDR2 is YNFKEQ in the germline V gene. The CDR3 is made up of 16 amino acids. Trimming stripped 6 bases from V and 0 bases from J, with 14 bases between. This CDR3 is CASSRSAGANTGELFF. The CDR3 nucleotides are TGTGCCAGCAGTCGCTCTGCTGGCGCGAACACCGGGGAGCTGTTTTTT.

The gene calls are TRBV30 and TRBJ1-5, with D maybe TRBD1 (5 bases). CDR3 size: 14 residues. Germline V CDR1 and CDR2: GTSNPN, SVGIG (reference sequence). V gave up 0 bases and J gave up 7 bases, with 13 bases separating them. In nucleotides, the CDR3 is TGTGCCTGGAGTGTAGGGGACCTCAGGCAGCCCCAGCATTTT. Protein product: CAWSVGDLRQPQHF.

V gene TRBV6-1 combines with J gene TRBJ1-1; tentative D call: TRBD1 (5 bases). The CDR3 covers 13 residues. Germline values: CDR1 MNHNS, CDR2 SASEGT. V was clipped by 3 bases and J by 7 bases, with 12 bases between them. The CDR3 sequence is CASSDLTVSEAFF. The CDR3 DNA reads TGTGCCAGCAGTGATTTGACAGTGAGTGAAGCTTTCTTT.

This clone was picked up a small number of times. The chain joins TRBV11-1 to TRBJ2-6, with unresolved D. This CDR3 is built from 16 residues. CDR1 SGHAT and CDR2 FQDESV come from the germline V gene (reference sequence). Trimming stripped 2 bases from V and 0 bases from J, with 8 bases between. The DNA of the CDR3 is TGTGCCAGCAGCTTAACGGAAAACTCTGGGGCCAACGTCCTGACTTTC. Protein product: CASSLTENSGANVLTF.

The chain carries TRBV30 and TRBJ2-1; 8 bases line up with TRBD2. The V and J ends lost 2 bases and 3 bases, in that order; junction bases with no gene match: 6. CDR1 and CDR2 from the germline V gene are GTSNPN and SVGIG (reference sequence). The length of the CDR3 is 15 residues. CDR3 region: CAWSLAGLHYNEQFF. CDR3 nucleotide sequence: TGTGCCTGGAGTTTAGCGGGGCTTCACTACAATGAGCAGTTCTTC.

This chain links TRBV28 with TRBJ1-4, with a possible D match to TRBD1 (5 bases). Germline loops: CDR1 MDHEN, CDR2 SYDVKM. V was shortened by 6 bases and J by 6 bases, with 5 bases between the two germline ends. There are 11 residues in the CDR3. As DNA, the CDR3 is TGTGCCAGCAGGGGGGATGAAAAACTGTTTTTT. Its translation: CASRGDEKLFF.

The V call is TRBV7-8, the J call TRBJ2-3; D not resolved. This CDR3 is built from 16 residues. V was pared by 1 base and J by 1 base, with 12 bases between. The V gene's germline CDR1 is SGHVS and CDR2 FQNEAQ. The CDR3 here is CASSLDLPSGTDTQYF. Written as DNA, the CDR3 is TGTGCCAGCAGCTTAGATCTTCCGTCTGGCACAGATACGCAGTATTTT.

This clone showed up just once. The rearrangement links TRBV9 to TRBJ1-3; 7 bases fit TRBD1. The trim removed 2 bases at V and 4 bases at J, leaving 9 bases unmatched. The CDR3 consists of 16 residues. The germline CDR1 and CDR2 sequences are SGDLS and YYNGEE. The CDR3 region is CASSVTGVRSGNTIYF. DNA of the CDR3: TGTGCCAGCAGCGTCACAGGGGTTCGTTCCGGAAACACCATATATTTT.

The V call is TRBV6-6, the J call TRBJ2-7; 7 bases map to TRBD2. Germline V CDR1 and CDR2: MNHNY, SVGAGI (reference sequence). The J segment lost 6 bases and the V segment lost 4 bases, leaving 9 bases of the junction unmatched. This CDR3 has 14 residues. The CDR3 loop reads CASSWDGLGGEQYF. CDR3 DNA: TGTGCCAGCAGTTGGGATGGACTAGGAGGCGAGCAGTACTTC.